A single sample gave rise to the 32 T cell receptor beta chains below, sequenced in a study of blood T cell repertoires in COVID-19. Sequenced by immunoSEQ multiplex PCR; TCRdb stores in-frame clones only, minus some. Here the sample spans about 280,000 clones, 75% to 90% being singletons. The sequencing sample was made of peripheral blood. These TCRs come from a man over 45 with acute or convalescent COVID-19.

The rearrangement links TRBV29-1 to TRBJ1-2; 7 positions match TRBD1. This CDR3 comprises 12 residues. The V gene's germline CDR1 is SQVTM and CDR2 ANQGSEA. Germline trimming cut 7 bases from V and 3 bases from J; bases unmatched to any gene: 5. The CDR3 coding sequence is TGCAGCGGTAACCAGGGGGACTATGGCTACACCTTC. The encoded protein is CSGNQGDYGYTF. Full variable domain (missing parts from reference TRBV29-1 and TRBJ1-2): SAVISQKPSRDICQRGTSLTIQCQVDSQVTMMFWYRQQPGQSLTLIATANQGSEATYESGFVIDKFPISRPNLTFSTLTVSNMSPEDSSIYLCSGNQGDYGYTFGSGTRLTVV.

V usage is TRBV6-5 and J usage is TRBJ1-2; 9 bases are shared with TRBD1. Germline assignment: CDR1 MNHEY and CDR2 SVGAGI. Unmatched junction bases numbered 12, after V lost 2 bases and J lost 8 bases. The CDR3 totals 16 residues. CDR3: CASSYLWETGGKGYTF. Written as DNA, the CDR3 is TGTGCCAGCAGTTACCTGTGGGAAACAGGGGGCAAGGGCTACACCTTC.

The chain recombines TRBV18 with TRBJ1-3, with unresolved D. Germline CDR1 KGHSH, CDR2 LQKENI. V was trimmed by 5 bases and J by 0 bases, leaving 14 bases between them. The CDR3 length is 16 residues. CDR3 sequence: CASSSGLLFSGNTIYF. DNA of the CDR3: TGTGCCAGCTCATCTGGACTGCTTTTCTCTGGAAACACCATATATTTT.

CDR3 nucleotide sequence: TGCGCCAGCAGCGTTGGACTAGCGGGGGCCAAAAGCTCCTACGAGCAGTACTTC. Residues: CASSVGLAGAKSSYEQYF. J is TRBJ2-7 and V is TRBV5-1; 13 bases are shared with TRBD2. The CDR3 runs 18 residues. V was pared by 4 bases and J by 0 bases, with 10 bases of the junction left unmatched. Per the germline V gene, CDR1 is SGHRS and CDR2 is YFSETQ. Supplemented by reference TRBV5-1 and TRBJ2-7, the full variable domain reads KAGVTQTPRYLIKTRGQQVTLSCSPISGHRSVSWYQQTPGQGLQFLFEYFSETQRNKGNFPGRFSGRQFSNSRSEMNVSTLELGDSALYLCASSVGLAGAKSSYEQYFGPGTRLTVT.

J is TRBJ2-3 and V is TRBV5-5, with 11 bases lining up with TRBD2. Germline V gene sequence: CDR1 SGHKS, CDR2 YYEKEE (reference sequence). This CDR3 is built from 15 residues. Unmatched junction bases numbered 6, after V lost 4 bases and J lost 5 bases. The CDR3 DNA sequence: TGTGCCAGCAGCCCTAGCGGGGGGTGGGGAGATACGCAGTATTTT. Translation: CASSPSGGWGDTQYF.

This chain uses TRBV7-3 with TRBJ2-7; the match to TRBD2 covers 9 bases. CDR3 length: 15 amino acids. Germline V gives CDR1 SGHTA, CDR2 FQGTGA. V was pared by 5 bases and J by 2 bases, with 7 bases of the junction left unmatched. The CDR3 nucleotides read TGTGCCAGCAGCCCGACTAGCGGACCTCCCTACGAGCAGTACTTC. Encoded protein: CASSPTSGPPYEQYF.

The gene calls are TRBV5-1 and TRBJ2-3; possibly TRBD2 for D (6 bases). The V gene lost 0 bases and the J gene lost 4 bases, with 12 bases spanning the gap. Germline V gene data show CDR1 as SGHRS and CDR2 as YFSETQ. This CDR3 is built from 15 residues. CDR3 sequence reads: CASSLVTGDADTQYF. CDR3 sequence (DNA): TGCGCCAGCAGCTTGGTTACGGGGGACGCAGATACGCAGTATTTT. Using reference TRBV5-1 and TRBJ2-3 for the parts outside the CDR3, the full variable domain is KAGVTQTPRYLIKTRGQQVTLSCSPISGHRSVSWYQQTPGQGLQFLFEYFSETQRNKGNFPGRFSGRQFSNSRSEMNVSTLELGDSALYLCASSLVTGDADTQYFGPGTRLTVL.

This sequence joins TRBV14 and TRBJ2-3, with 9 bases fitting TRBD1. CDR1 is SGHDN, CDR2 FVKESK, per germline. The CDR3 runs to 15 residues. The J segment lost 8 bases and the V segment lost 1 base, leaving 7 bases of the junction unmatched. CDR3 DNA: TGTGCCAGCAGCCAAGGGGACAGGGACGCAGCTACGCAGTATTTT. Protein sequence: CASSQGDRDAATQYF.

This clone has a handful of counts. The V call is TRBV14, the J call TRBJ1-5; D is ambiguous. The V gene lost 4 bases and the J gene lost 7 bases, with 11 bases spanning the gap. The CDR3 runs 13 residues. Germline-derived CDR1 and CDR2 are SGHDN and FVKESK. The CDR3 sequence: CASSPSIGQPQHF. The DNA of the CDR3 is TGTGCCAGCAGCCCCTCCATCGGGCAGCCCCAGCATTTT.

The chain uses TRBV6-6 and TRBJ1-4, with TRBD1 identical over 7 bases. Germline CDR1 is MNHNY and CDR2 is SVGAGI (reference sequence). The CDR3 runs 16 residues. Germline trimming cut 5 bases from V and 4 bases from J; bases unmatched to any gene: 10. CDR3 in DNA: TGTGCCAGCAGTCGATACAGGGGCACGGGTAATGAAAAACTGTTTTTT. Protein: CASSRYRGTGNEKLFF.

V usage is TRBV27 and J usage is TRBJ2-5; no clear D. V lost 4 bases and J 2 bases, leaving 17 bases between the germline ends. The CDR3 loop spans 16 amino acids. Germline CDR1 and CDR2: MNHEY and SMNVEV (reference sequence). The CDR3 region has the DNA TGTGCCAGCAGTTCCCTCCTCGGTTCGGAGCAAGAGACCCAGTACTTC. It is translated as CASSSLLGSEQETQYF.

V usage is TRBV5-1 and J usage is TRBJ2-2; 7 positions agree with TRBD1. Germline values: CDR1 SGHRS, CDR2 YFSETQ. With V trimmed by 4 bases and J by 8 bases, 11 bases remained unmatched. The CDR3 has 15 amino acids. DNA of the CDR3: TGCGCCAGCAGCCGGGGACAGAGTAGCGCTGGGGAGCTGTTTTTT. Its translation is CASSRGQSSAGELFF.

The chain's CDR3 is CASSQFPAARYTF. CDR3 DNA: TGTGCCAGCAGCCAATTTCCGGCGGCACGCTACACCTTC. This sequence joins TRBV14 and TRBJ1-2, with unresolved D. Trimming left V 2 bases short and J 9 bases short, with 13 bases between. The germline CDR1 and CDR2 sequences are SGHDN and FVKESK. CDR3 size: 13 residues. The full variable domain, rest sourced from reference TRBV14 and TRBJ1-2, is EAGVTQFPSHSVIEKGQTVTLRCDPISGHDNLYWYRRVMGKEIKFLLHFVKESKQDESGMPNNRFLAERTGGTYSTLKVQPAELEDSGVYFCASSQFPAARYTFGSGTRLTVV.

V and J are TRBV6-1 and TRBJ2-7; 9 positions agree with TRBD1. Unmatched junction bases numbered 8, after V lost 1 base and J lost 1 base. The CDR3 is made up of 17 amino acids. Germline-derived CDR1 and CDR2 are MNHNS and SASEGT. In DNA form, the CDR3 reads TGTGCCAGCAGTGAAGGCGAATTACAGGGGGCTTCCTACGAGCAGTACTTC. Residues: CASSEGELQGASYEQYF.

The rearrangement links TRBV13 to TRBJ2-7; 9 nucleotides line up with TRBD2. Germline CDR1 is PRHDT and CDR2 is FYEKMQ (reference sequence). CDR3 size: 21 residues. J lost 2 bases, V lost 5 bases, and 25 bases had no gene match. The CDR3 coding sequence is TGTGCCAGCAGCCGCTGGCGGGGGGGCCTGGGTACTCTACTGACTCCCTACGAGCAGTACTTC. It translates to CASSRWRGGLGTLLTPYEQYF.

This clone occurred once. The V and J genes are TRBV23-1 and TRBJ1-1; D possibly corresponds to TRBD1 (5 bases). TRBV23-1 is marked as an open reading frame, function uncertain. The V and J ends lost 3 bases and 4 bases respectively, with 18 bases between them. This CDR3 region has 16 residues. CDR3: CASSHHLSGRSTEAFF. In DNA form, the CDR3 reads TGCGCCAGCAGTCACCATCTATCAGGGAGGAGCACTGAAGCTTTCTTT.

This chain links TRBV2 with TRBJ1-4; 7 bases map to TRBD1. V was clipped by 4 bases and J by 4 bases; unmatched bases: 9. This CDR3 is built from 16 residues. The germline CDR1 and CDR2 sequences are SNHLY and FYNNEI. The CDR3 spells CASSGPGTARNEKLFF. The DNA of the CDR3 is TGTGCCAGCAGTGGCCCGGGGACAGCCCGTAATGAAAAACTGTTTTTT.

This clone was picked up one time. This chain uses TRBV2 with TRBJ2-3; possible D gene TRBD1, 5 bases. The germline V gene encodes CDR1 SNHLY and CDR2 FYNNEI. Trimming took off 11 bases at V and 6 bases at J, with 6 bases between the two ends. This CDR3 region has 9 residues. The CDR3 DNA reads TGTGCCTGGGGCGATACGCAGTATTTT. This sequence encodes CAWGDTQYF.

V gene TRBV2 combines with J gene TRBJ2-1, with a weak D call TRBD2 (6 bases). The CDR3 is 15 amino acids. V lost 3 bases and J 6 bases, leaving 15 bases between the germline ends. Germline V gives CDR1 SNHLY, CDR2 FYNNEI. CDR3 amino acids: CASSDRGYWGNEQFF. The CDR3 nucleotides are TGTGCCAGCAGTGACCGGGGGTACTGGGGCAATGAGCAGTTCTTC.

V and J are TRBV6-6 and TRBJ1-5, with 7 bases lining up with TRBD1. Unmatched junction bases numbered 2, after V lost 8 bases and J lost 1 base. CDR1 MNHNY and CDR2 SVGAGI come from the germline V gene (reference sequence). The CDR3 has 13 residues. The CDR3 nucleotides are TGTGCCAGCGCGACAGGGAGCAATCAGCCCCAGCATTTT. Protein product: CASATGSNQPQHF.

The chain uses TRBV7-8 and TRBJ2-1; TRBD1 matches at 7 bases. The CDR3 consists of 14 residues. Per the germline V gene, CDR1 is SGHVS and CDR2 is FQNEAQ. The junction had 4 bases not matched to a gene; V was cut back by 5 bases and J by 3 bases. The CDR3 spells CASSGRQGYNEQFF. The CDR3 DNA is TGTGCCAGCAGCGGCCGACAGGGCTACAATGAGCAGTTCTTC.

This chain uses TRBV6-1 with TRBJ1-2, with 11 positions matching TRBD1. CDR3 length equals 17 residues. Per germline, CDR1 MNHNS and CDR2 SASEGT. V lost 1 base and J lost 4; bases outside the gene matches: 8. CDR3 DNA sequence: TGTGCCAGCAGTGAAGGGACAGGGGGCGGTTGGAGCTATGGCTACACCTTC. Its protein product is CASSEGTGGGWSYGYTF.

This chain uses TRBV2 with TRBJ2-7, with 9 bases lining up with TRBD2. Losses at the gene ends were 3 bases for V and 3 bases for J; bases not matched to a gene: 12. CDR1 SNHLY and CDR2 FYNNEI come from the germline V gene. This CDR3 is built from 17 residues. CDR3 in amino acids: CASSEVGKAGGDYEQYF. The CDR3 DNA sequence: TGTGCCAGCAGTGAGGTGGGAAAAGCGGGGGGCGACTACGAGCAGTACTTC.

CDR3 loop: CASSNQTGGAETQYF. CDR3 coding DNA: TGCGCCAGCAGCAACCAGACAGGGGGCGCGGAGACCCAGTACTTC. The chain carries TRBV5-1 and TRBJ2-5, with 10 bases aligning to TRBD1. This CDR3 has 15 amino acids. Germline assignment: CDR1 SGHRS and CDR2 YFSETQ. V was clipped by 4 bases and J by 5 bases; unmatched bases: 8.

CDR3 sequence: CASSPLPGQGNTEAFF. For the CDR3, the DNA is TGTGCCAGCAGCCCGCTACCGGGACAGGGTAACACTGAAGCTTTCTTT. V gene TRBV3-1 (or the pseudogene TRBV3-2) combines with J gene TRBJ1-1, with 9 nucleotides matching TRBD1. There are 16 residues in the CDR3. V lost 4 bases and J lost 2; bases outside the gene matches: 8. Germline V gene data show CDR1 as LGHDT and CDR2 as YNNKEL (reference sequence).

This clone was counted a single time. The chain combines TRBV4-1 with TRBJ2-2; tentatively, D is TRBD2 (5 bases). V was cut by 0 bases and J by 6 bases, with 14 bases left in between. Germline V gene sequence: CDR1 MGHRA, CDR2 YSYEKL. The CDR3 extends over 16 amino acids. CDR3 in DNA: TGCGCCAGCAGCCAAGATCCCCCGTCTAGCCCCGGGGAGCTGTTTTTT. It translates to CASSQDPPSSPGELFF.

The rearrangement joins TRBV3-1 (or the pseudogene TRBV3-2) to TRBJ2-5, with TRBD2 matching over 8 bases. V lost 0 bases and J lost 3; bases outside the gene matches: 3. The germline V gene encodes CDR1 LGHDT and CDR2 YNNKEL (reference sequence). The length of the CDR3 is 15 residues. The CDR3 DNA reads TGTGCCAGCAGCCAAGATCGGGGGGGGGAAGAGACCCAGTACTTC. As protein: CASSQDRGGEETQYF.

This chain joins TRBV19 and TRBJ1-1; D is possibly TRBD1 (5 bases). V lost 6 bases and J 1 base, leaving 15 bases between the germline ends. This CDR3 has 15 amino acids. The germline V gene has CDR1 LNHDA and CDR2 SQIVND (reference sequence). CDR3 sequence: CASSLGGAPNTEAFF. The CDR3 DNA follows: TGTGCCAGTAGCCTAGGTGGGGCCCCGAACACTGAAGCTTTCTTT.

The chain links TRBV4-1 to TRBJ1-5; D is perhaps TRBD1 (5 bases). V lost 0 bases to trimming and J lost 2 bases, with 8 bases between them. Germline V CDR1 and CDR2: MGHRA, YSYEKL. This CDR3 spans 15 amino acids. The CDR3 DNA follows: TGCGCCAGCAGCCAAGATGGGGCAGGCAATCAGCCCCAGCATTTT. Protein: CASSQDGAGNQPQHF.

The V gene is TRBV3-1 (or the pseudogene TRBV3-2), the J gene TRBJ1-2; D is perhaps TRBD1 (5 bases). Trimming pared 0 bases from V and 4 bases from J, leaving 9 bases between. Germline CDR1 LGHDT, CDR2 YNNKEL (reference sequence). This CDR3 is built from 14 residues. The CDR3 DNA reads as TGTGCCAGCAGCCAAGATCAGGGCCTCTATGGCTACACCTTC. Its translation: CASSQDQGLYGYTF.

The CDR3 sequence: CATSRGQNTEAFF. CDR3 coding DNA: TGTGCCACCAGCAGAGGTCAAAACACTGAAGCTTTCTTT. The chain is built from TRBV15 and TRBJ1-1; D gene unclear. This CDR3 has 13 amino acids. Trimming removed 1 base from V and 2 bases from J, with 5 bases in between. Germline CDR1 reads LNHNV; CDR2 reads YYDKDF (reference sequence).

The chain has TRBV4-1 and TRBJ2-1; D may be TRBD2 (6 bases). Trimming pared 3 bases from V and 5 bases from J, leaving 11 bases between. Looked up from germline, CDR1 is MGHRA and CDR2 is YSYEKL. This CDR3 spans 14 amino acids. The DNA for the CDR3 is TGCGCCAGCAGCCAGGGGGGAGCGGACAATGAGCAGTTCTTC. It yields the protein CASSQGGADNEQFF.